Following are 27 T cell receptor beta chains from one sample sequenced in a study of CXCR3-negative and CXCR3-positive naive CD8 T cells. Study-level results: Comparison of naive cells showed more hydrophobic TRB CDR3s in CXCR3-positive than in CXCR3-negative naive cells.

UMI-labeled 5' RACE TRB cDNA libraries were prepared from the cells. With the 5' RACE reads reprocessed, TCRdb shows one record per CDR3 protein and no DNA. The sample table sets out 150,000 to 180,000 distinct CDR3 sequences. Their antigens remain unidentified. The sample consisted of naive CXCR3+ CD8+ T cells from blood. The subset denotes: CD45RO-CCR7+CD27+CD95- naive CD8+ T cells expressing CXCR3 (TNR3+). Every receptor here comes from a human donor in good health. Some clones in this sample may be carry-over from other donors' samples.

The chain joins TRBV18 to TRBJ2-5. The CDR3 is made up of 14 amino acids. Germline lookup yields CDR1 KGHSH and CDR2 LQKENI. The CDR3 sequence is CASSPPAGAETQYF.

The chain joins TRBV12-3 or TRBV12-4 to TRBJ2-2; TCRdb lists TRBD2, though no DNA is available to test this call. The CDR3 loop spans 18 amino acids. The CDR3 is CASSFFALPGLAAGELFF.

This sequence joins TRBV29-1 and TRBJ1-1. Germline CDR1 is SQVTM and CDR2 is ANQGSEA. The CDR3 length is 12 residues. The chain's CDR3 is CSVETENTEAFF.

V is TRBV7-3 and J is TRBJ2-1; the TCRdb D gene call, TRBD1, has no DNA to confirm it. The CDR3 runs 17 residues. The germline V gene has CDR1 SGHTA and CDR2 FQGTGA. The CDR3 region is CASSSKGGAGGPQDQFF.

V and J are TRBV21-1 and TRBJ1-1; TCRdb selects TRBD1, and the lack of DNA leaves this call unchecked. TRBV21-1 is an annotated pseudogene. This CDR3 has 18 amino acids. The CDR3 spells CASSSPNRGGFANTEAFF.

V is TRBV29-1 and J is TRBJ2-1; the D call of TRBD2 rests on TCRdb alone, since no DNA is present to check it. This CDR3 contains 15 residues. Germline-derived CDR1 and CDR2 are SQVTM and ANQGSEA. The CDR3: CSVEPQRGGLNEQFF.

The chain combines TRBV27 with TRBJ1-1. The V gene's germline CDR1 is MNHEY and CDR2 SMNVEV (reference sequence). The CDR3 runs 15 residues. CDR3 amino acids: CASSSSGRAYTEAFF.

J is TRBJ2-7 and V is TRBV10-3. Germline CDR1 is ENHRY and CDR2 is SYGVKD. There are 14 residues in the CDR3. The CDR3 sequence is CAISEFTVGYEQYF.

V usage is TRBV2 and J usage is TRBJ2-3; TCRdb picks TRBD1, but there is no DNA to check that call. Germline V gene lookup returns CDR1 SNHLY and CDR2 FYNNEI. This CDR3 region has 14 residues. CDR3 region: CASSGAGSTDTQYF.

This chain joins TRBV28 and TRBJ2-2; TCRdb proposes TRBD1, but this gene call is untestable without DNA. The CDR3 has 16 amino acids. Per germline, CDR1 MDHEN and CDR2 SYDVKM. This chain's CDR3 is CASSAPGQGHTGELFF.

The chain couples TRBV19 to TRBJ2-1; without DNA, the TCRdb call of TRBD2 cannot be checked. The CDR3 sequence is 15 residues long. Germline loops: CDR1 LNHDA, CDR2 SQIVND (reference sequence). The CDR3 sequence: CASSISTSGHNEQFF. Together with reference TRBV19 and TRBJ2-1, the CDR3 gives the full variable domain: DGGITQSPKYLFRKEGQNVTLSCEQNLNHDAMYWYRQDPGQGLRLIYYSQIVNDFQKGDIAEGYSVSREKKESFPLTVTSAQKNPTAFYLCASSISTSGHNEQFFGPGTRLTVL.

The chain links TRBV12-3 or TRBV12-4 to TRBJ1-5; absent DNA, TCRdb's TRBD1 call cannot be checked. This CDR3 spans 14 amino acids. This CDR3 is CASSFQGGNQPQHF.

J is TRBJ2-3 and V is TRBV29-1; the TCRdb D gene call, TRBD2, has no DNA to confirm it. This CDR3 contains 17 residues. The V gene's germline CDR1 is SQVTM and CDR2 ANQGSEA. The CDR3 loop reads CSVKAGGTKTSTDTQYF.

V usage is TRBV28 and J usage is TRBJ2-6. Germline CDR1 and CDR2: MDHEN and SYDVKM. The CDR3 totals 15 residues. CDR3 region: CASSLVDSGANVLTF. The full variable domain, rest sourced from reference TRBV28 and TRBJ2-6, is DVKVTQSSRYLVKRTGEKVFLECVQDMDHENMFWYRQDPGLGLRLIYFSYDVKMKEKGDIPEGYSVSREKKERFSLILESASTNQTSMYLCASSLVDSGANVLTFGAGSRLTVL.

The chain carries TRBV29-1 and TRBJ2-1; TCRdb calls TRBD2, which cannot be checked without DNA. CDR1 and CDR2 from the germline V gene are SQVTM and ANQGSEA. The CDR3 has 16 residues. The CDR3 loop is CSVDWLAGESYNEQFF.

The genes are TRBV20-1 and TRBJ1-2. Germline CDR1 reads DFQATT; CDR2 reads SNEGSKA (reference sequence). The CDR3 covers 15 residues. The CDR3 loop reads CSARGIQEDLNGYTF.

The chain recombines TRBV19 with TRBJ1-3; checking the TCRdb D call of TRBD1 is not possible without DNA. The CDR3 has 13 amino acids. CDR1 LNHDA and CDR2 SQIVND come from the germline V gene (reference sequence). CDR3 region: CASSPATGDTIYF.

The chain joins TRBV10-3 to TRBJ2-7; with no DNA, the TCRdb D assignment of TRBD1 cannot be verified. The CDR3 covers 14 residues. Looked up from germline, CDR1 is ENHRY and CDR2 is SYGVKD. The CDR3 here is CAISAGQATYEQYF.

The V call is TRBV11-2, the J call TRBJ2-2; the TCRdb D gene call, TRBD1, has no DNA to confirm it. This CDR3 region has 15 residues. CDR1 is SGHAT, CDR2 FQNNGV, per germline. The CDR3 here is CASSTGQGRTGELFF.

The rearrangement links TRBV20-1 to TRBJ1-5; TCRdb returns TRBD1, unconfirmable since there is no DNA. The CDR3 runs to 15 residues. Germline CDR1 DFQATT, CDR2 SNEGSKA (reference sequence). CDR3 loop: CSARSIGASYQPQHF.

The CDR3 sequence is CASSLMLGLANYNEQFF. The V and J genes are TRBV5-1 and TRBJ2-1; the D call of TRBD2 rests on TCRdb alone, since no DNA is present to check it. The CDR3 has 17 residues. Germline lookup yields CDR1 SGHRS and CDR2 YFSETQ.

CDR3 residues: CSAGDTRLDVQYF. The gene calls are TRBV20-1 and TRBJ2-7; TCRdb names TRBD1, which stays unverified in the absence of DNA. The CDR3 is 13 amino acids. Germline CDR1 DFQATT, CDR2 SNEGSKA (reference sequence).

The CDR3 reads CASSLTTGQPLYGELFF. The chain recombines TRBV27 with TRBJ2-2; TCRdb selects TRBD1, and the lack of DNA leaves this call unchecked. Germline V CDR1 and CDR2: MNHEY, SMNVEV (reference sequence). The CDR3 totals 17 residues.

This CDR3 is CASSLVPGSNYGYTF. The chain has TRBV12-3 or TRBV12-4 and TRBJ1-2; TCRdb calls TRBD1, which cannot be checked without DNA. The CDR3 has 15 amino acids.

This CDR3 is CASSPPQREDGTDTQYF. The chain has TRBV27 and TRBJ2-3; TCRdb reports TRBD2, a call that lacks DNA to check it against. CDR3 size: 17 residues. Germline CDR1 and CDR2: MNHEY and SMNVEV (reference sequence).

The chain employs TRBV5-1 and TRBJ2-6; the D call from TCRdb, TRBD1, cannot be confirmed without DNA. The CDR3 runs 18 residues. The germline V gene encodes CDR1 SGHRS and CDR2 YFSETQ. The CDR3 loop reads CASSLGSGENSGANVLTF.

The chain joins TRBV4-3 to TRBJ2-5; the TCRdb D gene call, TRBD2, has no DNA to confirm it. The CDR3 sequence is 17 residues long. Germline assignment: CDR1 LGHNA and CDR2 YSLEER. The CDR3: CASSQDGGGAGWATQYF.